Here is one T cell receptor (beta chain) with its context. A few counts support this clone. What this receptor recognizes is not known. No per-base quality is available; no much larger clone lies one base away. The method was the immunoSEQ multiplex PCR assay. Drawn from immuneACCESS, this table holds only the in-frame rearrangements with V and J called that TCRdb kept. Clones are partly lost; checked studies trace under half to an unresolved V gene and leave the rest unexplained. The sample includes more than 100,000 clones, with around 89% observed a single time. The ten largest clones capture 5.5% to 8.5% of the sample. This sample is part of a study of radiotherapy plus CTLA-4 blockade in lung cancer (dated by TCRdb to the late 2010s). Regarding the research as a whole: Among the enrolled patients, approximately 18% had an objective response, and 25% to 40% reached disease control.

The study tested focal radiation therapy combined with CTLA-4 blockade (ipilimumab) in patients with chemo-refractory metastatic non-small-cell lung cancer. Study-wide conclusions, independent of this receptor: The strongest predictors of response, as reported, were early dynamic changes in blood T cell clones along with a rise in serum interferon-beta after radiation. After treatment with radiotherapy and ipilimumab, TCR clones that came from tumors expanded in the peripheral blood.

V is clipped by 2 bases and J by 6 bases, and the sequence between their germline boundaries is 9 bases long. The CDR3 numbers 12 residues from cysteine through phenylalanine. The sequence is cut down to CDR3 DNA, 36 bases in frame from base 1. CDR1 is given as SGHRS and CDR2 as YFSETQ, both from the germline V gene. The source is a human donor with non-small cell lung cancer that progressed on radiotherapy plus ipilimumab. This specimen was peripheral blood, taken from a patient treated with radiotherapy plus ipilimumab. Rearrangement joined TRBV5-1 to TRBJ2-7; a weak D assignment points to TRBD1 (6 bases agree). The DNA sequence is given as TGCGCCAGCAGCTTTCAGGGGCGCGAGCAGTACTTC. It is translated as CASSFQGREQYF.